The next 18 T cell receptor beta chains were all read from a single sample in a study of response to subunit inactivated influenza vaccine. TCRdb reprocessed the RT-PCR reads via MiXCR and lists one record per CDR3 protein. The table shows hundreds of thousands of distinct CDR3 sequences, with around 13% occurring only once. The specimen comprised PBMCs from blood, sampled 14 days before vaccination. These receptor sequences come from a man between 45 and 60 years old who received an inactivated influenza vaccine.

The V gene is TRBV5-1, the J gene TRBJ1-6; the D gene is possibly TRBD1 (6 bases). With 0 bases removed from V and 8 bases from J, the gap between germline ends came to 12 bases. In germline, CDR1 is SGHRS, CDR2 YFSETQ. CDR3 length: 15 amino acids. The CDR3 protein is CASSLGGQRDSPLHF. DNA for the CDR3: TGCGCCAGCAGCTTGGGGGGGCAGAGAGATTCACCCCTCCACTTT. Together with reference TRBV5-1 and TRBJ1-6, the CDR3 gives the full variable domain: KAGVTQTPRYLIKTRGQQVTLSCSPISGHRSVSWYQQTPGQGLQFLFEYFSETQRNKGNFPGRFSGRQFSNSRSEMNVSTLELGDSALYLCASSLGGQRDSPLHFGNGTRLTVT.

This clonotype was observed at least ten times. The chain employs TRBV20-1 and TRBJ1-1; D unclear. This CDR3 spans 12 amino acids. V lost 3 bases, J lost 2 bases, and 7 bases lay in between. Per the germline V gene, CDR1 is DFQATT and CDR2 is SNEGSKA (reference sequence). CDR3 loop: CSASRVNTEAFF. As DNA, the CDR3 is TGCAGTGCTAGTCGGGTAAACACTGAAGCTTTCTTT.

In its sample, this clonotype was seen a few times. The chain joins TRBV4-3 to TRBJ2-7; 7 nucleotides align to TRBD2. The CDR3 is 15 residues long. The V gene end was trimmed by 0 bases and the J gene end by 6 bases; junction bases not matched to a gene: 8. Germline V CDR1 and CDR2: LGHNA, YSLEER. CDR3 DNA: TGCGCCAGCAGCCAAGAAGGCCAGGGAGGGGCCGAGCAGTACTTC. As protein: CASSQEGQGGAEQYF.

Only a few counts were recorded for this clonotype. V usage is TRBV6-5 and J usage is TRBJ1-1; TRBD1 matches at 7 bases. CDR3 length: 15 residues. Germline loops: CDR1 MNHEY, CDR2 SVGAGI. The ends lost 0 bases at V and 7 bases at J; junction bases unmatched: 8. The CDR3 DNA reads TGTGCCAGCAGTTACTCCGAGACAGGGAGAAATGAAGCTTTCTTT. It specifies CASSYSETGRNEAFF.

J is TRBJ2-1 and V is TRBV10-3; 7 bases agree with TRBD2. Germline values: CDR1 ENHRY, CDR2 SYGVKD. Losses at the gene ends were 10 bases for V and 6 bases for J; bases not matched to a gene: 12. This CDR3 contains 14 residues. The CDR3 is CATRLREEGNEQFF. CDR3 nucleotide sequence: TGTGCCACCCGTCTTCGGGAGGAAGGCAATGAGCAGTTCTTC.

The chain recombines TRBV6-2 or TRBV6-3 with TRBJ1-5; D perhaps matches TRBD1 (5 bases). The germline gives CDR1 MNHEY, CDR2 SVGEGT. The CDR3 extends over 17 amino acids. V gave up 2 bases and J gave up 1 base, with 15 bases separating them. CDR3 amino acids: CASSYGNFGGSNQPQHF. In DNA, the CDR3 is TGTGCCAGCAGTTACGGGAATTTCGGGGGGAGCAATCAGCCCCAGCATTTT.

This clonotype showed up just a few times. The chain couples TRBV19 to TRBJ2-1; a weak D match, TRBD2 (5 bases). Trimming removed 1 base at V and 2 bases at J, with 9 bases between. From germline, CDR1 is LNHDA and CDR2 SQIVND (reference sequence). The CDR3 has 15 residues. CDR3: CASSIGRAPYNEQFF. The CDR3 DNA is TGTGCCAGTAGTATAGGGCGGGCCCCCTACAATGAGCAGTTCTTC.

This clonotype has a handful of counts. The chain links TRBV4-1 to TRBJ2-3; 7 positions agree with TRBD2. The V gene end was trimmed by 2 bases and the J gene end by 7 bases; junction bases not matched to a gene: 9. This CDR3 has 15 amino acids. Looked up from germline, CDR1 is MGHRA and CDR2 is YSYEKL. The CDR3 nucleotides read TGCGCCAGCAGCCAACTCCTCCTGACTAGCAATACGCAGTATTTT. Protein sequence: CASSQLLLTSNTQYF.

This sequence joins TRBV28 and TRBJ2-7; maybe TRBD1 (6 bases). Trimming left V 3 bases short and J 2 bases short, with 14 bases between. The CDR3 is 15 residues long. From germline, CDR1 is MDHEN and CDR2 SYDVKM. CDR3 sequence: CASSFSRGLTYEQYF. The CDR3, as DNA: TGTGCCAGCAGTTTTTCCAGGGGCCTAACCTACGAGCAGTACTTC.

This clonotype was seen a single time. The chain carries TRBV7-2 and TRBJ2-7, with TRBD2 matching over 11 bases. The CDR3 spans 16 residues. The V gene end was trimmed by 2 bases and the J gene end by 2 bases; junction bases not matched to a gene: 5. CDR1 and CDR2 (germline): SGHTA, FQGNSA. The DNA of the CDR3 is TGTGCCAGCAGCTTATACCTAGCGGGGGGCACCTACGAGCAGTACTTC. This encodes CASSLYLAGGTYEQYF.

The CDR3 here is CSAPTVGVNTEAFF. CDR3 in DNA: TGCAGTGCTCCGACCGTCGGAGTGAACACTGAAGCTTTCTTT. The chain employs TRBV20-1 and TRBJ1-1; no clear D. The CDR3 spans 14 residues. With 5 bases removed from V and 0 bases from J, the gap between germline ends came to 13 bases. Germline V gene data show CDR1 as DFQATT and CDR2 as SNEGSKA (reference sequence).

This clonotype was found a few times. The chain employs TRBV15 and TRBJ2-5, with 7 bases matching TRBD1. The CDR3 loop spans 14 amino acids. The germline gives CDR1 LNHNV, CDR2 YYDKDF (reference sequence). After removal of 1 base from V and 4 bases from J, the junction contained 3 bases not matched to a gene. This chain's CDR3 is CATSRGDSSETQYF. CDR3 DNA: TGTGCCACCAGCAGAGGGGACAGCTCAGAGACCCAGTACTTC. Using reference TRBV15 and TRBJ2-5 for the parts outside the CDR3, the full variable domain is DAMVIQNPRYQVTQFGKPVTLSCSQTLNHNVMYWYQQKSSQAPKLLFHYYDKDFNNEADTPDNFQSRRPNTSFCFLDIRSPGLGDTAMYLCATSRGDSSETQYFGPGTRLLVL.

In its sample, this clonotype was seen a few times. The chain links TRBV24-1 to TRBJ2-7, with 7 bases aligning to TRBD1. The CDR3 runs to 14 residues. The germline gives CDR1 KGHDR, CDR2 SFDVKD. J lost 6 bases, V lost 3 bases, and 7 bases had no gene match. The CDR3 DNA is TGTGCCACCAGTGATGAGACAGGGATTGGCGAGCAGTACTTC. Its protein is CATSDETGIGEQYF.

This clonotype was found many times. The J gene is TRBJ2-2, the V gene TRBV7-2; 7 positions match TRBD1. CDR1 SGHTA and CDR2 FQGNSA come from the germline V gene. The CDR3 contains 15 residues. Trimming cost V 1 base and J 9 bases; bases outside gene matches: 8. In nucleotides, the CDR3 is TGTGCCAGCAGCTTAGAGACAGGGCCGCGGTGGGAGCTGTTTTTT. Residues: CASSLETGPRWELFF. Complete variable domain (other parts from reference TRBV7-2 and TRBJ2-2): GAGVSQSPSNKVTEKGKDVELRCDPISGHTALYWYRQSLGQGLEFLIYFQGNSAPDKSGLPSDRFSAERTGGSVSTLTIQRTQQEDSAVYLCASSLETGPRWELFFGEGSRLTVL.

This clonotype showed up just a few times. This chain joins TRBV10-3 and TRBJ1-1, with TRBD1 matching over 10 bases. J gave up 1 base and V 2 bases, and 1 base lay outside the gene matches. The CDR3 contains 15 residues. From germline, CDR1 is ENHRY and CDR2 SYGVKD. CDR3 nucleotides: TGTGCCATCAGTGAGCGGGACAGGGGGAACACTGAAGCTTTCTTT. The encoded protein is CAISERDRGNTEAFF.

This clonotype was detected many times. The chain has TRBV10-2 and TRBJ1-1, with D hard to call. The germline V gene has CDR1 WSHSY and CDR2 SAAADI. CDR3 size: 14 residues. V dropped 6 bases and J dropped 1 base, with 12 bases sitting between them. CDR3 DNA: TGCGCCAGCAGATTCCAGACTGAGAACACTGAAGCTTTCTTT. Its protein is CASRFQTENTEAFF.

The V call is TRBV20-1, the J call TRBJ2-7; 9 nucleotides line up with TRBD1. The CDR3 loop spans 15 amino acids. Germline values: CDR1 DFQATT, CDR2 SNEGSKA (reference sequence). Trimming removed 6 bases from V and 3 bases from J; junction bases left unmatched: 12. The CDR3 loop is CSARTGEGLYYEQYF. CDR3 DNA sequence: TGCAGTGCAAGGACAGGGGAAGGCCTATACTACGAGCAGTACTTC.

Written as DNA, the CDR3 is TGCAGTGCTATAGCGGTTGACAGGGTGGAACCTGAAAAACTGTTTTTT. Translating it yields CSAIAVDRVEPEKLFF. The rearrangement links TRBV20-1 to TRBJ1-4, with 7 bases fitting TRBD1. The germline gives CDR1 DFQATT, CDR2 SNEGSKA (reference sequence). CDR3 size: 16 residues. The V and J ends lost 4 bases and 7 bases, in that order; junction bases with no gene match: 15.